Listed here is a single TCR beta chain. The ends were cut back, 1 base at V and 2 bases at J, with 9 bases in the middle. The CDR3 runs 15 residues. Germline V lookup: CDR1 SGDLS, CDR2 YYNGEE. Generated by immunoSEQ multiplex PCR, the TCRdb table keeps only in-frame clones and is missing some. Among approximately 150,000 clones listed, around 96% were seen once. This entry is derived from a study of control samples from healthy donors and cancer patients. The rearrangement links TRBV9 to TRBJ1-4; D unclear. The TCR comes from a woman in her 30s in good health. Specimen: blood. The CDR3 sequence: CASSVNPSTNEKLFF. The CDR3 DNA reads as TGTGCCAGCAGCGTAAATCCATCGACTAATGAAAAACTGTTTTTT. The full variable domain, completed using reference TRBV9 and TRBJ1-4, is DSGVTQTPKHLITATGQRVTLRCSPRSGDLSVYWYQQSLDQGLQFLIQYYNGEERAKGNILERFSAQQFPDLHSELNLSSLELGDSALYFCASSVNPSTNEKLFFGSGTQLSVL.